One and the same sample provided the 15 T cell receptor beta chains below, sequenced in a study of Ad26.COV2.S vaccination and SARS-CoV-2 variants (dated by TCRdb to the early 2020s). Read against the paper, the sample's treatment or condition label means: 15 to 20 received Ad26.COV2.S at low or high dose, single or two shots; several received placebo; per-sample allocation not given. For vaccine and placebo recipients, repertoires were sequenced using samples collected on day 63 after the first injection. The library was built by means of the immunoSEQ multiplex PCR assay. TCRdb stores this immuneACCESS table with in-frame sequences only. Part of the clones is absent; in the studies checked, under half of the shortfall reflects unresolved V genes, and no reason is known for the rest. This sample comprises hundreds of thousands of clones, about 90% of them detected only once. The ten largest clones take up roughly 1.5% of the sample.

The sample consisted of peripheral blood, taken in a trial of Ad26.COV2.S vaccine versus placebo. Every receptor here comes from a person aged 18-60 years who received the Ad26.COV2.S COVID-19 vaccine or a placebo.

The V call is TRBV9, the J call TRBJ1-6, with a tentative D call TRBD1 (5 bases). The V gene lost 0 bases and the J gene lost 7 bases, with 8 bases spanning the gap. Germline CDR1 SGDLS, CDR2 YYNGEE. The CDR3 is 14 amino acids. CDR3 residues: CASSVGGRNSPLHF. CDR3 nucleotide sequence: TGTGCCAGCAGCGTAGGGGGGAGGAATTCACCCCTCCACTTT.

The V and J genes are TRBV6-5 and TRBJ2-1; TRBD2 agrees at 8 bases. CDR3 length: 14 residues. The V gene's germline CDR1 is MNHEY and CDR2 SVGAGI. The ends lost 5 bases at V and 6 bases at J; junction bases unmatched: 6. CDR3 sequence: CASSPGTRSNEQFF. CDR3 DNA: TGTGCCAGCAGTCCCGGGACTAGGTCCAATGAGCAGTTCTTC.

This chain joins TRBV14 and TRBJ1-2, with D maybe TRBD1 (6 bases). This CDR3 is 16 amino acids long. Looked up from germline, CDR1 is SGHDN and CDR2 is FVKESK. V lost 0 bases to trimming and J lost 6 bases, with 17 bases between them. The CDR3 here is CASSQDRGRGVDGYTF. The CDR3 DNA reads TGTGCCAGCAGCCAAGATAGAGGCAGGGGCGTAGATGGCTACACCTTC.

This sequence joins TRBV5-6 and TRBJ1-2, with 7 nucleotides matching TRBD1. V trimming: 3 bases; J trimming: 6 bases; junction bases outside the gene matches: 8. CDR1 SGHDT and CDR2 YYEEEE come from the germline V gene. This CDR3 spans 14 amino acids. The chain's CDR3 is CASSSGTAFNGYTF. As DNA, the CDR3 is TGTGCCAGCAGCTCTGGGACAGCCTTTAATGGCTACACCTTC.

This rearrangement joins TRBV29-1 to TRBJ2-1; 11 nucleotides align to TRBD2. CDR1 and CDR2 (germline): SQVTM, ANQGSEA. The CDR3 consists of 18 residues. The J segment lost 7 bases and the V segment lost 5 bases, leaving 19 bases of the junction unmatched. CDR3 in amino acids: CSVWDRDGASGRWNEQFF. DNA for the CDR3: TGCAGCGTTTGGGACAGGGACGGGGCTAGCGGGAGGTGGAATGAGCAGTTCTTC.

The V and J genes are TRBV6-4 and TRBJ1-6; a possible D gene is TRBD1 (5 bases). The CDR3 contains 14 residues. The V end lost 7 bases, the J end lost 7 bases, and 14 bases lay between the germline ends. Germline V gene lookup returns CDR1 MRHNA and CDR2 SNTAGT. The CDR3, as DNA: TGTGCCAGCAACTTGGCAGGGAGAAATTCACCCCTCCACTTT. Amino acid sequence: CASNLAGRNSPLHF.

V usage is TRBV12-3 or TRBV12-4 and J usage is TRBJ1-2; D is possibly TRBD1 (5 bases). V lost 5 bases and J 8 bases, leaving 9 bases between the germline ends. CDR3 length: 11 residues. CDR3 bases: TGTGCCAGCAGTGGGGCTGGAGGCTACACCTTC. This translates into CASSGAGGYTF.

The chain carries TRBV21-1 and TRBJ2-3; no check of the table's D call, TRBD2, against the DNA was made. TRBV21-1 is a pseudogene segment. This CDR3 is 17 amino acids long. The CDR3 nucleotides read TGTGCCAGCAGCAAAGCTGAGGGGGGGCGTTGGGCAGATACGCAGTATTTT. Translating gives CASSKAEGGRWADTQYF.

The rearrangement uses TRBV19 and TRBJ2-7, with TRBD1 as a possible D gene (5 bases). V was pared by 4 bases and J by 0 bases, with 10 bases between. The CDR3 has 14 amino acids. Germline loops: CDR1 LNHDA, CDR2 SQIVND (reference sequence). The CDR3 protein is CASSTPGHSYEQYF. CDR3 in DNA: TGTGCCAGTAGTACTCCAGGACACTCCTACGAGCAGTACTTC. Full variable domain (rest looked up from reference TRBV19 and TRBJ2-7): DGGITQSPKYLFRKEGQNVTLSCEQNLNHDAMYWYRQDPGQGLRLIYYSQIVNDFQKGDIAEGYSVSREKKESFPLTVTSAQKNPTAFYLCASSTPGHSYEQYFGPGTRLTVT.

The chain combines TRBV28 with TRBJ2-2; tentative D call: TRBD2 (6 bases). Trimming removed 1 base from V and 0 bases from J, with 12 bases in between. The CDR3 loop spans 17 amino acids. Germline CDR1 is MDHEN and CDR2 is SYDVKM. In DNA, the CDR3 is TGTGCCAGCAGTTTATTCCCCGGAGGGGCGAACACCGGGGAGCTGTTTTTT. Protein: CASSLFPGGANTGELFF.

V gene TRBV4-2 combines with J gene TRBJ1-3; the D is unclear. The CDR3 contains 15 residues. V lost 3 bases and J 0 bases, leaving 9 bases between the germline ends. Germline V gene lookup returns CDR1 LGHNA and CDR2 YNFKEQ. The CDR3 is CASSQNEYSGNTIYF. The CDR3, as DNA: TGTGCCAGCAGCCAGAACGAGTACTCTGGAAACACCATATATTTT.

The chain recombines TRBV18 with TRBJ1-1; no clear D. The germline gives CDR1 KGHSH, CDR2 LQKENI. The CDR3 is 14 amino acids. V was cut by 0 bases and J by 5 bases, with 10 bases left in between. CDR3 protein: CASSPPTTRTEAFF. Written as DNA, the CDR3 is TGTGCCAGCTCACCACCAACGACTCGAACTGAAGCTTTCTTT.

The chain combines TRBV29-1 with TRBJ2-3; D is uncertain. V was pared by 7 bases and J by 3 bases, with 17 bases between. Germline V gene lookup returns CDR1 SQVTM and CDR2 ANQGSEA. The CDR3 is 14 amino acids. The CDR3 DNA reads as TGCAGCGGAAAGGACGGAAAGGGAACAGATACGCAGTATTTT. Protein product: CSGKDGKGTDTQYF.

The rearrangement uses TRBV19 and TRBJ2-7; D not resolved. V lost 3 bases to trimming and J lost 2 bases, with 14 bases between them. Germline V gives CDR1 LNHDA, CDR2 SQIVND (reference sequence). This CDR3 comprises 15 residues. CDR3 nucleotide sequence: TGTGCCAGTAGTATTGGTGGTTCCATCCCCTACGAGCAGTACTTC. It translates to CASSIGGSIPYEQYF.

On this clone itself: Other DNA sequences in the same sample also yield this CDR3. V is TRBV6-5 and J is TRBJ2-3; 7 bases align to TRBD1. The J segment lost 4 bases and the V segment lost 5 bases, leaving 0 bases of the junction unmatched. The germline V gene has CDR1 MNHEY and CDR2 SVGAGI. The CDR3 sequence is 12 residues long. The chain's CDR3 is CASSRGPDTQYF. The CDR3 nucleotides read TGTGCCAGCAGTAGGGGGCCAGATACGCAGTATTTT.